The source of this T cell receptor beta chain is a study of blood T cell repertoires in COVID-19. Across the whole study: Acute and convalescent COVID-19 specimens originated in the United States, Italy and Spain. PBMCs, B-cell-depleted T cells, or T cells were the source of the cDNA or gDNA that made up the material.

The germline CDR1 and CDR2 sequences are LNHDA and SQIVND (reference sequence). The CDR3 loop spans 15 amino acids. With V trimmed by 7 bases and J by 7 bases, 10 bases remained unmatched. The authors' processing: How many nucleated cells were present was estimated from reference gene primer amplification. TCRdb's table, derived via immunoSEQ multiplex PCR, lists solely in-frame clones and lacks some. V, J and clone size derive from that table, while D and trimming were established from the DNA sequence. This sample has under 250,000 clones, with roughly 86% found just once. The sequenced material came from peripheral blood. The rearrangement joins TRBV19 to TRBJ2-4, with 10 bases matching TRBD1. The sequence was collected from a woman in her sixties or seventies with acute or convalescent COVID-19. As DNA, the CDR3 is TGTGCCAGTACCAAGGGGAGGACAGGGGGGAACATTCAGTACTTC. Translated: CASTKGRTGGNIQYF.